This TCR beta chain came from a study of blood T cell repertoires in COVID-19. Study details: COVID-19 samples, acute and convalescent, were from the United States, Italy and Spain. Sample material is recorded as cDNA or gDNA derived from T cells, B-cell-depleted T cells, or PBMCs.

In this sample, this clone turned up once. One end of the junction varies from germline; a read error may be responsible. As processed by the authors: The authors estimated nucleated cell counts from reference gene primer amplification. Only in-frame clones appear in the TCRdb table, and some are missing; sequencing was by immunoSEQ multiplex PCR. The D gene and trimming were derived from the DNA, and the V and J assignments and clone size from that table. The table lists 75,000 to 95,000 clones, around 83% of them singletons. This CDR3 is built from 17 residues. Germline-derived CDR1 and CDR2 are SGHDT and YYEEEE.

The sample comprised peripheral blood. This rearrangement joins TRBV5-6 to TRBJ2-2, with TRBD2 matching 11 bases. The TCR comes from a man in his 60s with acute or convalescent COVID-19. CDR3 sequence: CASSLRLAGGRGTGELF. As DNA, the CDR3 is TGTGCCAGCAGCTTGCGGCTAGCGGGGGGCCGGGGCACCGGGGAACTTTTT.